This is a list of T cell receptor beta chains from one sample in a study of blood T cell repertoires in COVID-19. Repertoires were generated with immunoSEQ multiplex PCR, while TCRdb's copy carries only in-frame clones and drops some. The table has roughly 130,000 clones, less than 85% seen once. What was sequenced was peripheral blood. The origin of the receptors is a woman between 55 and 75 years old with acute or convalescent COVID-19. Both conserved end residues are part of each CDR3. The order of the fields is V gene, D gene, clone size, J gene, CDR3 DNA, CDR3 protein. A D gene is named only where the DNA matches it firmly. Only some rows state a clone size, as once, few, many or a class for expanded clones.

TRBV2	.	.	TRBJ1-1	TGTGCCAGCAGGATACCCGGGACTGAAGCTTTCTTT	CASRIPGTEAFF
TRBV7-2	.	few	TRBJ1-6	TGTGCCAGCAGCTTGGGGGGACGTTCACCCCTCCACTTT	CASSLGGRSPLHF
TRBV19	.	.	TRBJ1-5	TGTGCCAGTAGCGTTGACAGCGGGAGCAATCAGCCCCAGCATTTT	CASSVDSGSNQPQHF
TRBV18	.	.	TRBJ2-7	TGTGCCAGCTCACCTGGGATCAGGGGATCCTACGAGCAGTACTTC	CASSPGIRGSYEQYF
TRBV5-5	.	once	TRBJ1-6	TGTGCCAGCAGCTTGGTCCCTAGCTCCTATAATTCACCCCTCCACTTT	CASSLVPSSYNSPLHF
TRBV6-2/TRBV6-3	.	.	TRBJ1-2	TGTGCCAGCAGTTACGGAGTAGGAGCTAACTATGGCTACACCTTC	CASSYGVGANYGYTF
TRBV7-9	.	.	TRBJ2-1	TGTGCCAGCAGCTTAGTCGCGACGGGGGAGCAGTTCTTC	CASSLVATGEQFF
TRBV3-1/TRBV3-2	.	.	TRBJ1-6	TGTGCCAGCAGCCAATTCCTCCAAGGGGGTTATAATTCACCCCTCCACTTT	CASSQFLQGGYNSPLHF
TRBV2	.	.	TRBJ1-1	TGTGCCAGCAGTGCTTTTTTGAACACTGAAGCTTTCTTT	CASSAFLNTEAFF
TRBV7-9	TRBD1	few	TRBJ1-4	TGTGCCAGCAGCCCGGGGACAGCGGCTAATGAAAAACTGTTTTTT	CASSPGTAANEKLFF
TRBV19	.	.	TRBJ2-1	TGTGCCAGTAGTATCATCGGGGTCCGAAACAATGAGCAGTTCTTC	CASSIIGVRNNEQFF
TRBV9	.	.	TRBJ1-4	TGTGCCAGCACTCCGACGGGGGTTAATGAAAAACTGTTTTTT	CASTPTGVNEKLFF
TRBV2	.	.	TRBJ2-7	TGTGCCAGCAGTGAACGGGCCTACGAGCAGTACTTC	CASSERAYEQYF
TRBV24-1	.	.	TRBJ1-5	TGTGCCACCAGTGATGGGAGGGGCCTCAATCAGCCCCAGCATTTT	CATSDGRGLNQPQHF
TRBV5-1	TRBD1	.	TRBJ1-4	TGCGCCAGCAGCTCCCTGGGACAGGGATGGGGCCCTTCAACTAATGAAAAACTGTTTTTT	CASSSLGQGWGPSTNEKLFF
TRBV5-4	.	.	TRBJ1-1	TGTGCCAGCAGCTTCGTGAACACTGAAGCTTTCTTT	CASSFVNTEAFF
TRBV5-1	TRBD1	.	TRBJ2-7	TGCGCCAGCAGCTTGGACGGACAGGGGGTCCACGAGCAGTACTTC	CASSLDGQGVHEQYF
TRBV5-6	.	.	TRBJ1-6	TGTGCCAGCAGCCTAGCCAGCAATTCACCCCTCCACTTT	CASSLASNSPLHF
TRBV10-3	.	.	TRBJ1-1	TGTGCCATCAGTGAGTCGGTAAGGGGAATCACTGAAGCTTTCTTT	CAISESVRGITEAFF
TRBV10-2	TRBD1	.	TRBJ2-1	TGCGCCAGCATCGGGCCTTCAGGACAGGGATTCTACAATGAGCAGTTCTTC	CASIGPSGQGFYNEQFF
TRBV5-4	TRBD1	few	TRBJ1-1	TGTGCCAGCAGGGGACAGGGTTTCGATGAAGCTTTCTTT	CASRGQGFDEAFF
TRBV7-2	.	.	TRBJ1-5	TGTGCCAGCAGCTTCAGCGACAGTGGCAATCAGCCCCAGCATTTT	CASSFSDSGNQPQHF
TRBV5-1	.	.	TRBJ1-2	TGCGCCAGCAGCGAGAATTATGGCTACACCTTC	CASSENYGYTF
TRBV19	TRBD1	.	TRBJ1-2	TGTGCCAGTACCCCTAGGGGACAGGGTTATGGCTACACCTTC	CASTPRGQGYGYTF
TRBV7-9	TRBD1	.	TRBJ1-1	TGTGCCAGCAGCGATCCCTTTTCAGGGGGGCACACTGAAGCTTTCTTT	CASSDPFSGGHTEAFF
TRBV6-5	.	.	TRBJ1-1	TGTGCCAGCAGGGCCGGGACTCTCACTGAAGCTTTCTTT	CASRAGTLTEAFF
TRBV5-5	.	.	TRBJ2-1	TGTGCCAGCAGCCCTTCCGGACAGACCTACAATGAGCAGTTCTTC	CASSPSGQTYNEQFF
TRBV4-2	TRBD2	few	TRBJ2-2	TGTGCCAGCAGCCAAGTATGGGCTAGCGGGGGGGAGGAGCTGTTTTTT	CASSQVWASGGEELFF
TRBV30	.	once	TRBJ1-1	TGTGCCTGGAGTGTAGGGGGAACTTTCTTT	CAWSVGGTFF
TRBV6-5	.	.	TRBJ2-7	TGTGCCAGCAGACATCGCGGGTCTATTTACGAGCAGTACTTC	CASRHRGSIYEQYF
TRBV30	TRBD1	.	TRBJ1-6	TGTGCCTGGAGAGGGTGGTCAGTGGGACAGGACAATAATTCACCCCTCCACTTT	CAWRGWSVGQDNNSPLHF
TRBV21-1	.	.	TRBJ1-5	TGTGCCAGCAGCGACAATTATAGCAATCAGCCCCAGCATTTT	CASSDNYSNQPQHF
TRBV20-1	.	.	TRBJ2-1	TGCAGTGCTAGTGGGGAGTTTGTTTTGAATGAGCAGTTCTTC	CSASGEFVLNEQFF
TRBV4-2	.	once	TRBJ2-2	TGTGCCAGCAGCCAAGCCTATCTCTCACACACCGGGGAGCTGTTTTTT	CASSQAYLSHTGELFF
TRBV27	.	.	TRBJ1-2	TGTGCCAGCGGAGGGGACCGTGGCTACACCTTC	CASGGDRGYTF
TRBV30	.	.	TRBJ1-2	TGTGCCATCAGGCAACGAACTTATGGCTACACCTTC	CAIRQRTYGYTF
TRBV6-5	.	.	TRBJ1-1	TGTGCCAGCAGTCTACAGTACCTGAACACTGAAGCTTTCTTT	CASSLQYLNTEAFF
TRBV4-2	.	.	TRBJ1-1	TGTGCCAGCAGCCCCCGACTGCTTGCGGGGAACACTGAAGCTTTCTTT	CASSPRLLAGNTEAFF
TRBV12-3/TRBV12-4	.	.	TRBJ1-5	TGTGCCAGCAGTCTAACCCAGCCCCAGCATTTT	CASSLTQPQHF
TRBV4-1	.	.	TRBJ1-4	TGCGCCAGCAGCAACTACTACACAACTAATGAAAAACTGTTTTTT	CASSNYYTTNEKLFF
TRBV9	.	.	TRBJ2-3	TGTGCCAGCAGCGTGAGTGGGGTGGGGCTAGATACGCAGTATTTT	CASSVSGVGLDTQYF
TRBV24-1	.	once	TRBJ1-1	TGTGCCACCAGTGATTTTCGACAGGAAGCTTTCTTT	CATSDFRQEAFF
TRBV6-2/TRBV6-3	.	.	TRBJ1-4	TGTGCCAGCAGTTACTCGGTAACAGCAAATGAAAAACTGTTTTTT	CASSYSVTANEKLFF
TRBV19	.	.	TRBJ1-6	TGTGCCAGTAGCCCGGATCGGGGCTCCTATAATTCACCCCTCCACTTT	CASSPDRGSYNSPLHF
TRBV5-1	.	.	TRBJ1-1	TGCGCCAGCAGCCCTCCGGGGGTTGATACTGAAGCTTTCTTT	CASSPPGVDTEAFF